The entry below gives a single T cell receptor (beta chain) sequence along with its context. Its antigen remains unidentified. Only Caucasian adults living in Nashville, Tennessee made up the donor group. Every subset's genomic DNA went evenly onto several immunoSEQ plates. Here immunoSEQ multiplex PCR was the method, and the copy in TCRdb shows in-frame clones only, minus some. This sample has roughly 1.4 million clones, with approximately 98.5% found just once. The data derive from a study of shared clonotypes between healthy human individuals. The CDR3 has 14 amino acids. Trimming left V 3 bases short and J 7 bases short, with 17 bases between. In germline, CDR1 is SGDLS, CDR2 YYNGEE. Whole-study findings and limits: A handful of donors held about 5% of naive CD4 clonotypes in common.

This TCR was sampled from a man aged 25-45 years in good health. Source material: naive CD4+ T cells sorted from blood. Subset defined: CD45RA+ positively selected. The chain has TRBV9 and TRBJ2-7, with D possibly called TRBD1 or TRBD2 (7 bases each). The DNA of the CDR3 is TGTGCCAGCAGCGAGACAGGGAGGGCCCGGGAGCAGTACTTC. Residues: CASSETGRAREQYF.